Presented here are 10 T cell receptor beta chains from one specimen sequenced in a study of T-cell memory formation after mild COVID-19. One entry per CDR3 protein, called by TCRdb with MiXCR from the 5' RACE reads. Found here are about 560,000 distinct CDR3 sequences, around 16% of them singletons; the top ten hold roughly 7.8%. Sequencing used PBMCs or a T cell subset sorted from them (not recorded which). The receptor source for this set is an adult woman who had mild COVID-19 (a few samples of this study predate the infection). Cell type and time point are not known.

This clonotype has more than one count but fewer than ten. In nucleotides, the CDR3 is TGCAGTGCTAGAGAACTCTTTGGACCCAGAGACGAGCAGTACTTC. The encoded protein is CSARELFGPRDEQYF. V usage is TRBV20-1 and J usage is TRBJ2-7; D gene uncertain. The CDR3 contains 15 residues. From germline, CDR1 is DFQATT and CDR2 SNEGSKA (reference sequence). With 0 bases removed from V and 5 bases from J, the gap between germline ends came to 17 bases.

This clonotype was counted many times. This chain uses TRBV6-5 with TRBJ2-1; D gene ambiguous. This CDR3 is built from 12 residues. The germline V and J ends were trimmed by 6 bases and 8 bases, with 11 bases remaining between them. CDR1 MNHEY and CDR2 SVGAGI come from the germline V gene. The CDR3 nucleotides read TGTGCCAGCAGGTTTAATGTGGATGAGCAGTTCTTC. It encodes CASRFNVDEQFF.

This chain links TRBV6-6 with TRBJ2-3; D perhaps matches TRBD1 (6 bases). From germline, CDR1 is MNHNY and CDR2 SVGAGI (reference sequence). The CDR3 has 15 residues. Trimming removed 7 bases at V and 2 bases at J, with 16 bases between. CDR3 coding DNA: TGTGCCAGCAATCCACAGGGAACCCCCACAGATACGCAGTATTTT. Protein product: CASNPQGTPTDTQYF.

This clonotype was observed at least ten times. The genes are TRBV7-9 and TRBJ2-1; 7 bases align to TRBD1. V trimming: 5 bases; J trimming: 7 bases; junction bases outside the gene matches: 8. CDR1 and CDR2 from the germline V gene are SEHNR and FQNEAQ (reference sequence). This CDR3 comprises 14 residues. The CDR3, as DNA: TGTGCCAGCAGCGCCGGGACAGTGAATAATGAGCAGTTCTTC. As protein: CASSAGTVNNEQFF.

The genes are TRBV7-2 and TRBJ2-5; D assignment may be TRBD1 or TRBD2 (5 bases each). CDR3 size: 14 residues. The germline V gene has CDR1 SGHTA and CDR2 FQGNSA. V was clipped by 0 bases and J by 9 bases, with 14 bases between them. The CDR3 sequence: CASSLAGDVSAQYF. DNA for the CDR3: TGTGCCAGCAGCTTAGCAGGGGACGTCTCTGCCCAGTACTTC.

This clonotype occurred a few times. The J gene is TRBJ2-3, the V gene TRBV29-1; unclear D gene. CDR3 length: 15 residues. Germline CDR1 is SQVTM and CDR2 is ANQGSEA. V lost 3 bases, J lost 0 bases, and 13 bases lay in between. The CDR3 reads CSVEPYSSSTDTQYF. CDR3 sequence (DNA): TGCAGCGTTGAGCCCTACTCCTCTAGCACAGATACGCAGTATTTT.

This clonotype came up a few times. This chain connects TRBV20-1 to TRBJ1-5; no clear D. The CDR3 length is 16 residues. The germline V gene encodes CDR1 DFQATT and CDR2 SNEGSKA (reference sequence). V was trimmed by 0 bases and J by 1 base, leaving 13 bases between them. CDR3 sequence reads: CSARDTRGFSNQPQHF. In DNA form, the CDR3 reads TGCAGTGCTAGAGATACCCGGGGATTCAGCAATCAGCCCCAGCATTTT.

This clonotype occurred many times. The junction and the germline gene differ at one end; a read error may be behind it. The chain employs TRBV5-1 and TRBJ2-1; D gene unclear. There are 11 residues in the CDR3. The germline CDR1 and CDR2 sequences are SGHRS and YFSETQ. CDR3 in amino acids: CASSLGYEQFF. CDR3 in DNA: TGTGCCAGCAGCTTAGGGTATGAGCAGTTCTTC.

This chain joins TRBV7-2 and TRBJ2-5; 11 bases are shared with TRBD2. The trim removed 5 bases at V and 0 bases at J, leaving 2 bases unmatched. The CDR3 consists of 15 residues. Looked up from germline, CDR1 is SGHTA and CDR2 is FQGNSA. The CDR3 nucleotides read TGTGCCAGCAGCCGACTAGCGGGGTACCAAGAGACCCAGTACTTC. Amino acid sequence: CASSRLAGYQETQYF.

The chain links TRBV3-1 to TRBJ2-5, with D perhaps given as TRBD1 or TRBD2 (6 bases each). The V end lost 6 bases, the J end lost 4 bases, and 21 bases lay between the germline ends. The germline CDR1 and CDR2 sequences are LGHDT and YNNKEL (reference sequence). This CDR3 spans 16 amino acids. The CDR3 DNA is TGTGCCAGCAGACTCAGCCTCCGGGGGCCTCCAGAGACCCAGTACTTC. Residues: CASRLSLRGPPETQYF.